Listed below are T cell receptor beta chains from one sample, sequenced in a study of Graves' ophthalmopathy and Graves' hyperthyroidism. TCRdb recomputed calls from the multiplex PCR reads with MiXCR, one row per CDR3 protein. The sample includes approximately 640,000 distinct CDR3 sequences, over 40% of them seen just once. Sequences were obtained from peripheral blood. The receptors originated from an adult man with Graves' ophthalmopathy. CDR3s leave out the opening cysteine and the closing phenylalanine or tryptophan.

>TRBJ1-1|TRBV10-3
ASNLRGQMNTEAF
>TRBJ1-6|TRBV14
ASSSQGQGANSPLH
>TRBJ2-7|TRBV10-3
ATKSDRSLYEQY
>TRBJ1-5|TRBV7-2
ASSGGTGPNQPQH
>TRBJ2-7|TRBV29-1
SVEIGGLNYEQY
>TRBJ1-2|TRBV29-1
SVDALGQGGSYGYT
>TRBJ2-7|TRBV25-1
ASSERGGTLYEQY
>TRBJ2-7|TRBV7-8
ASSQTTSGNFHEQY
>TRBJ2-2|TRBV20-1
SARGDGELF
>TRBJ2-5|TRBV15
ATSRIAGEETQY
>TRBJ1-4|TRBV27
ASSDLGGLNEKLF
>-|TRBV29-1
SVIRASGEYNEQF
>TRBJ2-5|TRBV7-9
ASSRGVGQGAETQY
>TRBJ2-2|TRBV2
ASGDRSMHTGELF
>TRBJ2-7|TRBV6-1
ASSEARGEQY
>TRBJ2-2|TRBV7-9
ASSPGQGGSGELF
>TRBJ2-5|TRBV7-9
ASSPGGLAGNQETQY
>TRBJ2-2|TRBV7-3
ASSLTQQVDTGELF
>TRBJ1-6|TRBV19
ASSNRRSSYNSPLH
>TRBJ1-2|TRBV10-3
AISDRTDRYYGYT
>TRBJ1-1|TRBV24-1
APANTEAF
>TRBJ1-5|TRBV2
ASSVGLAGGQPQH
>TRBJ1-2|TRBV5-1
ASSLEGRTNYGYT
>TRBJ2-7|TRBV4-2
ASSQQPGTGVSYEQY
>TRBJ1-2|TRBV9
ASSQEWTGIGYT
>TRBJ1-4|TRBV25-1
ASSLMEPGEKLF
>TRBJ1-2|TRBV30
AWSVQDRGPST
>TRBJ2-7|TRBV12-5
ASGIGRAPYEQY
>TRBJ2-7|TRBV3-1
ASSQDAGTGEQY